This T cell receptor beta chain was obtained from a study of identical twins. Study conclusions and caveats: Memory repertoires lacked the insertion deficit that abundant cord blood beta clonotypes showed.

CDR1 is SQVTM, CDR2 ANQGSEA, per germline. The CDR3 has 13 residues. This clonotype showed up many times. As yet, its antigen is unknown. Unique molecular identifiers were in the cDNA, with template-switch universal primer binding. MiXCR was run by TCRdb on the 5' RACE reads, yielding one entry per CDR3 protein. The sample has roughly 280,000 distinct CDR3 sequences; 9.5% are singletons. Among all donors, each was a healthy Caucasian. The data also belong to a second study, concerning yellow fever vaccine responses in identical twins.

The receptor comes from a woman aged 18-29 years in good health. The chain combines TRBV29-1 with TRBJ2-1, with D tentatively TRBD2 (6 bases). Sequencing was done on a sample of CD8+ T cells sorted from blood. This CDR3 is CRVGGFDGDEQFF. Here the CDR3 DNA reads TGCAGAGTGGGGGGATTTGATGGGGATGAGCAGTTCTTC.